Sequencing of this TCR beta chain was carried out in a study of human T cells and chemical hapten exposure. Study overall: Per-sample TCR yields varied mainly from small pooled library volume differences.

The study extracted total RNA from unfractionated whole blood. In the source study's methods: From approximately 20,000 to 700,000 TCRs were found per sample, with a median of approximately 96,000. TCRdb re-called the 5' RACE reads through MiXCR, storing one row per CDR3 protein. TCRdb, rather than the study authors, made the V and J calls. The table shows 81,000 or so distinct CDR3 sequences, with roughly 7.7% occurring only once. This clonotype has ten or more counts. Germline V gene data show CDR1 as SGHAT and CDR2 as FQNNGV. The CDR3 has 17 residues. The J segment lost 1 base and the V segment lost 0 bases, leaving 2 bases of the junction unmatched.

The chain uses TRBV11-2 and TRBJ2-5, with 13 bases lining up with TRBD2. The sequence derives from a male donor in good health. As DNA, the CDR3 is TGTGCCAGCAGCTTAGATAGGACTAGCGGGGGCCAAGAGACCCAGTACTTC. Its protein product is CASSLDRTSGGQETQYF.